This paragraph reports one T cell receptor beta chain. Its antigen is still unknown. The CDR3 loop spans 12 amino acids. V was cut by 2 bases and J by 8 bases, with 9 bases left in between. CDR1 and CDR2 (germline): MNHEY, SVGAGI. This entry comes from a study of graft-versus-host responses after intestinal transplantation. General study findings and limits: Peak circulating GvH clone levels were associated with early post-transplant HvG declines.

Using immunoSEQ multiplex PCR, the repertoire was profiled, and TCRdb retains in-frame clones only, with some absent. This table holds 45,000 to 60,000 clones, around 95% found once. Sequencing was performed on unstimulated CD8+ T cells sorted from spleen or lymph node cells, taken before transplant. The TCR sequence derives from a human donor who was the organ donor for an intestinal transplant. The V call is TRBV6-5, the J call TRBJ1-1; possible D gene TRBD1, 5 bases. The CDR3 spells CASSYGGTEAFF. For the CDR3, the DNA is TGTGCCAGCAGTTACGGGGGGACGGAAGCTTTCTTT.